This TCR beta chain was profiled in a study of CD8+ T cells in alopecia areata (dated by TCRdb to the late 2010s). With respect to the entire study: Treated patients were enrolled in an open-label pilot trial of oral tofacitinib at 5 to 10 mg twice daily for moderate-to-severe alopecia areata. To study T cell clonal expansion in alopecia areata, the researchers applied high-throughput TCRbeta sequencing to both the C3H/HeJ mouse model and human patients. The SALT score, which quantifies the percentage of affected scalp surface area, was used to measure disease severity in treated patients. The RNA source kit depended on sample type: the PAXgene miRNA kit for fixed scalp, the miRNeasy kit for PBMCs, and the RNeasy kit for mouse skin. Clonality in the scalp was compared among normal scalp (n=4), patchy alopecia areata scalp (n=8), and alopecia totalis/universalis scalp (n=8). TCRbeta CDR3 regions were amplified by immunoSEQ multiplex PCR using 35 Vbeta forward and 13 Jbeta reverse primers. Tofacitinib-treated patients had biopsies at baseline and at 4 and 24 weeks of treatment, with a later scalp biopsy in several patients. In humans, TCRbeta sequencing was performed on scalp tissue and on sorted CD4+ and CD8+ peripheral blood T cells from healthy controls and from patients with patchy or totalis/universalis alopecia areata. Tofacitinib was administered for 6 to 18 months, and 6 months of follow-up off drug were then conducted to assess delayed response and recurrence.

The study at large found these results: The treated cohort was small, with a single nonresponder, so links between baseline CD8+ expansion and response need larger studies. Unlike mouse skin, where gammadelta T cells dominate, normal human skin contains resident alphabeta T cells that get sequenced too, which complicates analysis of the scalp TCR repertoire. Tofacitinib significantly lowered scalp clonality and the number of expanded CD8+ clones among the top 100 scalp clones. Shared TCR sequences between patients were less evident than in mice, which may be partly attributable to HLA diversity in the patient population. Higher clonality and more expanded CD8+ clones were observed in lesional scalp than in normal scalp, particularly in alopecia totalis/universalis, a finding suggestive of antigenic drive. Many expanded lesional clones persisted in scalp and blood during tofacitinib treatment, which may partly explain relapse after stopping treatment.

V sheds 1 base and J sheds 3 bases, leaving 7 bases between their ends. CDR1 and CDR2, looked up from the germline V gene (reference sequence), are PRHDT and FYEKMQ. From cysteine to phenylalanine, the CDR3 is 13 amino acids long. Left in the record is the CDR3 DNA by itself, 39 bases read in frame from the first base. The intended sense of this specimen's time point label: approximately 4 weeks on oral tofacitinib. The sample's treatment or condition label, decoded: oral pan-JAK inhibitor, 5-10 mg twice daily. Lesional scalp punch biopsies and peripheral blood were obtained from alopecia areata patients. After PBMCs were isolated by density centrifugation and stained for CD3, CD4 and CD8, a FACSAria was used to sort CD4+ and CD8+ T cells. A few counts support this clone. Its antigen is not yet known. Per-nucleotide qualities are absent, and no much larger clonotype sits a single base away. The sample contains more than one DNA sequence encoding this CDR3.

The receptor library was made with the immunoSEQ multiplex PCR assay. RNA was extracted from all samples and reverse transcribed into cDNA, which served as template for TCR sequencing. First-strand cDNA was synthesized using SuperScript III with a 2:1 mix of oligo-dT and random hexamers. Amplification bias was assessed with a synthetic immune receptor repertoire, and residual bias was removed computationally. On the authors' methods: Raw reads were preprocessed to remove errors, and CDR3 was defined according to IMGT conventions as the region from the conserved cysteine to phenylalanine. Clonality was calculated as 1 minus Shannon entropy normalized by log2 of the number of productive unique TCRs. Whether scalp clones were CD4 or CD8 was inferred by matching scalp TCRbeta sequences against CD4 and CD8 repertoires sorted from blood. Sourced from immuneACCESS, this table was stored by TCRdb with only in-frame sequences that have V and J called. A share of the clones is absent; for the studies checked, an unresolved V gene accounts for under half, and the remainder has no known explanation. V and J calls and clone size are as listed in that table; D and trimming were resolved from the DNA. The sample records about 130,000 clones, around half of which are singletons. Approximately 16% of the sample is held by the ten biggest clonotypes.

The TCR sequence derives from a human donor with alopecia areata. The chain couples TRBV13 to TRBJ2-7; tentative D gene TRBD1, with 6 bases matching. The specimen was CD8+ T cells sorted from blood, collected at week 4, from a patient treated with tofacitinib. DNA sequence: TGTGCCAGCAGCTTAGAAGGGGGCTACGAGCAGTACTTC. Its coded protein is CASSLEGGYEQYF.